What follows describes a single T cell receptor beta chain. The sample has other DNA sequences that encode this CDR3 too. The sample belongs to a study of CD8+ T cells in alopecia areata. cDNA prepared by RNA extraction and subsequent reverse transcription served as the template for sequencing. Measured with immunoSEQ multiplex PCR; TCRdb has only the in-frame clones, and not every one. The sample shows approximately 59,000 clones, 40% to 50% of them seen only once. This sequence originates from a human donor with alopecia areata. Sequencing was performed on CD8+ T cells sorted from blood, taken at week 0.

The CDR3 sequence: CSVVWGETQYF. CDR3 coding DNA: TGCAGCGTTGTGTGGGGAGAGACCCAGTACTTC. The V gene is TRBV29-1, the J gene TRBJ2-5, with D hard to call. The V end was cut by 4 bases, the J end by 4 bases, with 7 bases between. Looked up from germline, CDR1 is SQVTM and CDR2 is ANQGSEA. The CDR3 covers 11 residues.